This T cell receptor (beta chain) comes out of a study of T cells in Graves' hyperthyroidism and ophthalmopathy (dated 2019 in TCRdb). Regarding the study in general: Peripheral blood samples were taken at initial diagnosis, before any treatment was given. The paper reports TCR Vbeta CDR3 sequencing of more than 120 peripheral blood samples: around 45 ophthalmopathy, over 70 hyperthyroidism and about 17 progressor patients. Prospective prediction of ophthalmopathy was tested in an independent validation cohort consisting of 18 to 20 hyperthyroidism patients and some 15 patients who later progressed to ophthalmopathy. After sampling, hyperthyroidism patients received methimazole starting at 30 mg daily, and ophthalmopathy patients received high-dose intravenous methylprednisolone. TCR V-J signatures able to tell the groups apart were searched for in a discovery cohort of around 95 patients, of whom 40 to 45 had Graves' ophthalmopathy and roughly 59 had stable Graves' hyperthyroidism. The study also compared thyroid tissue and blood T-cell repertoires from several Graves' hyperthyroidism patients. The 85 to 100 discovery patients were randomly split 7:3 into training and test sets.

The CDR3, cysteine through phenylalanine, is 15 amino acids long. Solely the CDR3 DNA is kept, with 45 bases framed from the first base. The V end loses 1 base and the J end loses 5 bases, and a stretch of 12 bases separates them. Looking up the germline V gene yields CDR1 LGHNA and CDR2 YNFKEQ. This clonotype was observed a few times. It lacks a known antigen. Nothing much larger sits one base from this clone, and base qualities are not available. In the ophthalmopathy patients, disease was moderately to severely active, with a Clinical Activity Score of 3 or more, a NOSPECS grade of 4 or more, and a duration of less than 3 months. Exclusion was applied to patients with uncontrolled infections, other autoimmune diseases, pregnancy or lactation. Clinical symptoms, serum thyroxine and TRAb, thyroid ultrasound, and orbital computed tomography formed the basis for the diagnoses. PBMCs were isolated from more than 9 ml of fresh peripheral blood by Ficoll-Paque density gradient centrifugation. Total RNA was extracted with Trizol reagent, and quality was checked on an Agilent 2100 Bioanalyzer.

Amplification of TCR beta CDR3 regions was carried out from RNA transcripts. The TCR CDR3 was subjected to a first round of RT-PCR using the HTBI primer set and the Qiagen OneStep RT-PCR kit. A second multiplex PCR round built the libraries, followed by size selection and purification. The libraries were sequenced on an Illumina HiSeq2000 using paired-end 100 bp reads. Per the authors' processing: SOAPnuke was used to process the raw data, with reads discarded if the reads contained adapters or uncalled bases, had a mean Phred below 15, or lacked an exact constant-primer or identifier match. High-quality paired reads were merged with COPE v1.2.5, and unique nucleotide sequences were defined as clonotypes. MiTCR v1.1 was used to align the clonotypes against IMGT TRBV, TRBD and TRBJ reference segments. Analysis was restricted to V-J combinations with a frequency above 0.0001, which covered roughly 99% of repertoires. A TCS score was defined as the ratio between F50 (clonal expansion) and ExV (chaos), using BLOSUM62-based TCRdist between CDR3 peptides within each V-J. Welch's t-statistics and random forest reduced 514 V-J features to 13, which were used in a naive Bayes classifier (R e1071). The raw public reads went through TCRdb reprocessing: fastp at Q25, MiXCR clone calling, in-frame beta chains kept. Entries that share a CDR3 protein sequence are merged under the most common genes and DNA. The V and J calls and clone size come from TCRdb's table, not from the authors' own analysis. The sample profile shows roughly 530,000 distinct CDR3 sequences; roughly 18% of them were found once. Roughly a sixth of the sample comes from the top ten.

Study-level results and caveats: In validation, the model predicted progression to ophthalmopathy a median of about 5.9 months before onset, with about 64% sensitivity and roughly 73% specificity. Most expanded thyroid clonotypes (frequency above 0.001) were also detected in blood, a finding suggesting that blood repertoires may reflect thyroid immune responses. Sample size was not statistically predetermined, and investigators were not blinded to group allocation. Ophthalmopathy was separated from stable hyperthyroidism by a 13 V-J signature model, with around 90% sensitivity and just over 81% specificity obtained in cross-validation and 80%/75% obtained in testing.

This clonotype was sampled from a woman under 30 with Graves' ophthalmopathy. Recombination linked TRBV4-2 to TRBJ2-1; perhaps TRBD1 is the D gene, with 7 bases matching. Source material: blood. The sequence in DNA is TGTGCCAGCAGCCAAGGACGCGGGACAGACAATGAGCAGTTCTTC. It translates as CASSQGRGTDNEQFF.